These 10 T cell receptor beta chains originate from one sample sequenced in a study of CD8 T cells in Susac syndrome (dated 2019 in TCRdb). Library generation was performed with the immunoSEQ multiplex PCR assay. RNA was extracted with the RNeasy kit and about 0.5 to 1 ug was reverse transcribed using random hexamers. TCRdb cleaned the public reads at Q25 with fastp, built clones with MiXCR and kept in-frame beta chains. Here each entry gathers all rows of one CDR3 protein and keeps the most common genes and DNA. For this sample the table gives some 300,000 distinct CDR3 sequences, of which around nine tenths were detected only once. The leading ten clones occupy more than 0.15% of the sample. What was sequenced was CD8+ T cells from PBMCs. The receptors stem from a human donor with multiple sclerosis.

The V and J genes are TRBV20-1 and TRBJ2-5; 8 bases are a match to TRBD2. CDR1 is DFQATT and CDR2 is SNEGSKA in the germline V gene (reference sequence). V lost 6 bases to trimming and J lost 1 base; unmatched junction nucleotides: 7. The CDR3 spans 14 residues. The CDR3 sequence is CSARGLGLQETQYF. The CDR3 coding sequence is TGCAGTGCAAGGGGACTAGGTCTCCAAGAGACCCAGTACTTC.

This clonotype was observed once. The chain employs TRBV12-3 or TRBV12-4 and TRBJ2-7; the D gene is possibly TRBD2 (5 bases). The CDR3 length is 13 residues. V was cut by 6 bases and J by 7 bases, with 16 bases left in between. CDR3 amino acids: CASSQALVSEQYF. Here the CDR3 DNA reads TGTGCCAGCAGCCAAGCACTAGTGTCGGAGCAGTACTTC.

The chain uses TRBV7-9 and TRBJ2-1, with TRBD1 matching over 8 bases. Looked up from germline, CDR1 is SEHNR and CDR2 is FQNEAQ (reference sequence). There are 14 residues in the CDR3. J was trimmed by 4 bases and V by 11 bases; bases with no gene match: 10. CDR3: CAWSRGTGYNEQFF. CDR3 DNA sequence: TGTGCCTGGTCAAGGGGGACAGGATACAATGAGCAGTTCTTC.

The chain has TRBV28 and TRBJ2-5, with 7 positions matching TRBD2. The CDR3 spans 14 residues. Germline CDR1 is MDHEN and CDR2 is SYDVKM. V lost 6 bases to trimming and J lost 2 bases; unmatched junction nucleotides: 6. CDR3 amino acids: CASSAGASQETQYF. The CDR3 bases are TGTGCCAGCAGCGCGGGAGCCTCACAAGAGACCCAGTACTTC. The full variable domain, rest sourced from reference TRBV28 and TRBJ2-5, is DVKVTQSSRYLVKRTGEKVFLECVQDMDHENMFWYRQDPGLGLRLIYFSYDVKMKEKGDIPEGYSVSREKKERFSLILESASTNQTSMYLCASSAGASQETQYFGPGTRLLVL.

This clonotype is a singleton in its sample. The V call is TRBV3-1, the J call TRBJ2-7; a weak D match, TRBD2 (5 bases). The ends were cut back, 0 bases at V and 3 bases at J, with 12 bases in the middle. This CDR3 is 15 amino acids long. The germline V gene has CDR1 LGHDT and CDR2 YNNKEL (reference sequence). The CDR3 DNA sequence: TGTGCCAGCAGCCAAGAACCGGGAAAATACTACGAGCAGTACTTC. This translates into CASSQEPGKYYEQYF.

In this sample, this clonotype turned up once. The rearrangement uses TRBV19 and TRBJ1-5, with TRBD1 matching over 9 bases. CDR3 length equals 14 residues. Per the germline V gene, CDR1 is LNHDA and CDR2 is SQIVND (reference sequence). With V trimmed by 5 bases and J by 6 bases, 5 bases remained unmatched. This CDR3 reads CASSRQGDFQPQHF. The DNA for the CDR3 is TGTGCCAGTAGTCGACAGGGGGATTTTCAGCCCCAGCATTTT.

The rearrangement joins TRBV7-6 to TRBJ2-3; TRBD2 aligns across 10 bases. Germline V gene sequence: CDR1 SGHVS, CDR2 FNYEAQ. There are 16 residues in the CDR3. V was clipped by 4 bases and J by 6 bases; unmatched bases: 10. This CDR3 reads CASSSLAGVKWDTQYF. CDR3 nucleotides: TGTGCCAGCAGCTCCCTAGCGGGAGTAAAGTGGGATACGCAGTATTTT.

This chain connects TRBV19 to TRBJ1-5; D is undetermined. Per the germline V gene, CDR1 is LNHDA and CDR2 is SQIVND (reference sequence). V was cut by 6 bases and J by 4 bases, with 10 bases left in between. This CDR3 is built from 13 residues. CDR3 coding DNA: TGTGCCAGTAGCATGGTTCAGAATCAGCCCCAGCATTTT. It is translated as CASSMVQNQPQHF. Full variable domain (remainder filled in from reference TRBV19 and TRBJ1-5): DGGITQSPKYLFRKEGQNVTLSCEQNLNHDAMYWYRQDPGQGLRLIYYSQIVNDFQKGDIAEGYSVSREKKESFPLTVTSAQKNPTAFYLCASSMVQNQPQHFGDGTRLSIL.

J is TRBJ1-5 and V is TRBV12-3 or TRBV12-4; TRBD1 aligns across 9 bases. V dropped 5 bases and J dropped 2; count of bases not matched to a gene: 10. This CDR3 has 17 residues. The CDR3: CASSHSTGGEGNQPQHF. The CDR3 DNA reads TGTGCCAGCAGTCACTCTACAGGGGGCGAGGGCAATCAGCCCCAGCATTTT.

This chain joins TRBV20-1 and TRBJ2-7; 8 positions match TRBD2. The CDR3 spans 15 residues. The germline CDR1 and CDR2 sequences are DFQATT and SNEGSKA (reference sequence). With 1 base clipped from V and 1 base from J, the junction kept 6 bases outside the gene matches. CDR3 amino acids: CSARGLAGESYEQYF. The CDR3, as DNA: TGCAGTGCTAGAGGGCTAGCGGGTGAATCCTACGAGCAGTACTTC.